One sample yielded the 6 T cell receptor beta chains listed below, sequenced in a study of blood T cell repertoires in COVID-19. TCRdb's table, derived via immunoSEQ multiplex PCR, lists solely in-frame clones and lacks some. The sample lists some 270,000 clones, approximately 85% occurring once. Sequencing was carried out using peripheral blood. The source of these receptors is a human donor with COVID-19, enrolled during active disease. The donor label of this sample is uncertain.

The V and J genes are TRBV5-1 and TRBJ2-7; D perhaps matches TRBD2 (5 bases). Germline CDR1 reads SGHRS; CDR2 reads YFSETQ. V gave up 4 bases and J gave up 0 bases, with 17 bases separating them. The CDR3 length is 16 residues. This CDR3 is CASSASPGLVSYEQYF. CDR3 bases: TGCGCCAGCAGCGCTAGCCCCGGTCTCGTCTCCTACGAGCAGTACTTC.

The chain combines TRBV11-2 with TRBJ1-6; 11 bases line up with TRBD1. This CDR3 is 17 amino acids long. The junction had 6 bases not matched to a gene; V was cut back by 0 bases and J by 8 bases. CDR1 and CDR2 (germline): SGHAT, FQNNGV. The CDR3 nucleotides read TGTGCCAGCAGCTTAGAGTGGCGGGACAGGGGGGATTCACCCCTCCACTTT. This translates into CASSLEWRDRGDSPLHF.

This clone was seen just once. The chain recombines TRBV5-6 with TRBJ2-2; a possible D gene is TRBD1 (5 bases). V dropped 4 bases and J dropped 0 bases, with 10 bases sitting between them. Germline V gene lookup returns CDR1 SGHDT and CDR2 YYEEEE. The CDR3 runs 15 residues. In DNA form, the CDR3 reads TGTGCCAGCAGCCGGTTGACAGCGAACACCGGGGAGCTGTTTTTT. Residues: CASSRLTANTGELFF. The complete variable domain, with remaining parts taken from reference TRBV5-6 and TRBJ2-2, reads DAGVTQSPTHLIKTRGQQVTLRCSPKSGHDTVSWYQQALGQGPQFIFQYYEEEERQRGNFPDRFSGHQFPNYSSELNVNALLLGDSALYLCASSRLTANTGELFFGEGSRLTVL.

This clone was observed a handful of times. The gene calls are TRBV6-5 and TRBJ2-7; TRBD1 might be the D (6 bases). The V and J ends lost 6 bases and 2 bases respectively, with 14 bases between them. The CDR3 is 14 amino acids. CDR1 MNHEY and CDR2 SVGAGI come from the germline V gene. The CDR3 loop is CASRRTGQPYEQYF. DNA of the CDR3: TGTGCCAGCAGACGAACAGGGCAACCCTACGAGCAGTACTTC.

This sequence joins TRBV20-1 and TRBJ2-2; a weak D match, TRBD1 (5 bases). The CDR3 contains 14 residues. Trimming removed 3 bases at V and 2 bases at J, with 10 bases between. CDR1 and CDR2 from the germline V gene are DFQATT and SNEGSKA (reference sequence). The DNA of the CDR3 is TGCAGTGCTAGTGGGGCAGGAAACACCGGGGAGCTGTTTTTT. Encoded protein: CSASGAGNTGELFF.

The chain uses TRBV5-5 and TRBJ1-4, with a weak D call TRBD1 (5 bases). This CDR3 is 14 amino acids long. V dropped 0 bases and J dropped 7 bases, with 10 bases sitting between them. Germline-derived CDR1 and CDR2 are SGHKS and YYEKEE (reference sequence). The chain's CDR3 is CASSLAGYAEKLFF. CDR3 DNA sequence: TGTGCCAGCAGCTTGGCAGGGTACGCTGAAAAACTGTTTTTT.